Presented here are 10 T cell receptor beta chains from one specimen sequenced in a study of shared clonotypes between healthy human individuals. Sequenced by immunoSEQ multiplex PCR; TCRdb stores in-frame clones only, minus some. The data contain a few million clones, approximately 94% of them singletons. Specimen: naive CD4+ T cells sorted from blood. Subset given: CD45RA+ positively selected. These receptors came from a man younger than 35 in good health.

The chain has TRBV5-1 and TRBJ1-1; no reliable D call. Germline V gene data show CDR1 as SGHRS and CDR2 as YFSETQ. This CDR3 has 14 amino acids. The V end lost 4 bases, the J end lost 1 base, and 11 bases lay between the germline ends. In nucleotides, the CDR3 is TGCGCCAGCAGCCCAAACCCGGGGAACACTGAAGCTTTCTTT. As protein: CASSPNPGNTEAFF.

This chain connects TRBV18 to TRBJ2-7; 7 nucleotides match TRBD1. V lost 4 bases to trimming and J lost 0 bases; unmatched junction nucleotides: 3. The germline V gene has CDR1 KGHSH and CDR2 LQKENI. The CDR3 is 14 amino acids. The CDR3 bases are TGTGCCAGCTCACAACAGGGGCTCTCCTACGAGCAGTACTTC. Protein sequence: CASSQQGLSYEQYF.

CDR3 region: CASSYSIEREAFF. The CDR3 bases are TGTGCCAGCAGTTACTCGATTGAGAGAGAAGCTTTCTTT. This sequence joins TRBV6-6 and TRBJ1-1; no definite D call. This CDR3 has 13 amino acids. V was clipped by 0 bases and J by 8 bases, with 10 bases between them. Germline V lookup: CDR1 MNHNY, CDR2 SVGAGI (reference sequence).

The chain links TRBV28 to TRBJ2-3; TRBD1 agrees at 9 bases. This CDR3 contains 15 residues. CDR1 and CDR2 (germline): MDHEN, SYDVKM. V lost 6 bases to trimming and J lost 5 bases; unmatched junction nucleotides: 9. The CDR3 reads CASSLGQGRRDTQYF. CDR3 DNA: TGTGCCAGCAGCCTTGGACAGGGGAGGAGAGATACGCAGTATTTT.

The chain recombines TRBV30 with TRBJ1-1, with 9 bases aligning to TRBD1. V was clipped by 4 bases and J by 5 bases; unmatched bases: 2. The CDR3 contains 12 residues. Per germline, CDR1 GTSNPN and CDR2 SVGIG (reference sequence). The CDR3 reads CAWTGTGTEAFF. The DNA for the CDR3 is TGTGCCTGGACCGGGACAGGGACTGAAGCTTTCTTT.

The rearrangement joins TRBV18 to TRBJ2-3; TRBD2 agrees at 12 bases. CDR1 KGHSH and CDR2 LQKENI come from the germline V gene. CDR3 length: 17 residues. V lost 5 bases and J lost 6; bases outside the gene matches: 12. The CDR3 DNA sequence: TGTGCCAGCTCAGCTAGCGGGGGGGCTCGGATTGTTGATACGCAGTATTTT. Amino acids: CASSASGGARIVDTQYF.

This clone was seen only once. This rearrangement joins TRBV7-2 to TRBJ1-1, with D maybe TRBD1 (6 bases). Germline V gene lookup returns CDR1 SGHTA and CDR2 FQGNSA. V lost 2 bases and J 9 bases, leaving 16 bases between the germline ends. The CDR3 length is 14 residues. CDR3 residues: CASSLPSGQGKAFF. In nucleotides, the CDR3 is TGTGCCAGCAGCTTACCCTCTGGGCAGGGGAAAGCTTTCTTT. Filled out from reference TRBV7-2 and TRBJ1-1, the complete variable domain reads GAGVSQSPSNKVTEKGKDVELRCDPISGHTALYWYRQSLGQGLEFLIYFQGNSAPDKSGLPSDRFSAERTGGSVSTLTIQRTQQEDSAVYLCASSLPSGQGKAFFGQGTRLTVV.

The rearrangement joins TRBV28 to TRBJ2-4; 13 bases fit TRBD2. J lost 7 bases, V lost 5 bases, and 5 bases had no gene match. The V gene's germline CDR1 is MDHEN and CDR2 SYDVKM. The CDR3 spans 15 residues. This CDR3 reads CASSPPLAGGNIQYF. DNA of the CDR3: TGTGCCAGCAGTCCCCCACTAGCGGGGGGGAACATTCAGTACTTC.

The chain is built from TRBV12-5 and TRBJ1-1; D might be TRBD1 (6 bases). CDR3 size: 12 residues. Germline V gives CDR1 LGHNT, CDR2 FRNRAP. V lost 7 bases and J lost 10, with 16 bases in between. The chain's CDR3 is CASAMGGGGAFF. The CDR3 nucleotides are TGTGCTAGTGCCATGGGGGGCGGAGGAGCTTTCTTT. The variable domain in full, with the rest retrieved from reference TRBV12-5 and TRBJ1-1, is DARVTQTPRHKVTEMGQEVTMRCQPILGHNTVFWYRQTMMQGLELLAYFRNRAPLDDSGMPKDRFSAEMPDATLATLKIQPSEPRDSAVYFCASAMGGGGAFFGQGTRLTVV.

The rearrangement joins TRBV7-9 to TRBJ1-2; TRBD1 is a possible D gene (5 bases). The CDR3 is made up of 14 amino acids. Trimming pared 0 bases from V and 7 bases from J, leaving 12 bases between. The germline CDR1 and CDR2 sequences are SEHNR and FQNEAQ (reference sequence). The CDR3 reads CASSLAEGTTGYTF. The CDR3 coding sequence is TGTGCCAGCAGCTTAGCGGAAGGGACTACTGGCTACACCTTC.